Below, one T cell receptor (beta chain) is given with its context. Its antigen is as yet unknown. The sample comes from a study of cytomegalovirus exposure and HLA in healthy donors. Study results and caveats: The tendency of first-cohort TCR clusters to co-occur in the roughly 130 validation repertoires emerged from a later analysis.

The V and J ends lost 1 base and 5 bases, in that order; junction bases with no gene match: 9. CDR1 and CDR2 (germline): SGHTA, FQGNSA. The length of the CDR3 is 17 residues. Generated by immunoSEQ multiplex PCR, the TCRdb table keeps only in-frame clones and is missing some. The table lists about 250,000 clones, about 90% of them singletons. The TCR originated in a man aged 18 to 35 in good health and CMV-seropositive. The V call is TRBV7-2, the J call TRBJ1-5; TRBD1 matches 9 bases. The sequencing sample was made of PBMCs. CDR3 bases: TGTGCCAGCAGCTTAGGACCCGGGACAGGGAGGCATCAGCCCCAGCATTTT. Encoded protein: CASSLGPGTGRHQPQHF.